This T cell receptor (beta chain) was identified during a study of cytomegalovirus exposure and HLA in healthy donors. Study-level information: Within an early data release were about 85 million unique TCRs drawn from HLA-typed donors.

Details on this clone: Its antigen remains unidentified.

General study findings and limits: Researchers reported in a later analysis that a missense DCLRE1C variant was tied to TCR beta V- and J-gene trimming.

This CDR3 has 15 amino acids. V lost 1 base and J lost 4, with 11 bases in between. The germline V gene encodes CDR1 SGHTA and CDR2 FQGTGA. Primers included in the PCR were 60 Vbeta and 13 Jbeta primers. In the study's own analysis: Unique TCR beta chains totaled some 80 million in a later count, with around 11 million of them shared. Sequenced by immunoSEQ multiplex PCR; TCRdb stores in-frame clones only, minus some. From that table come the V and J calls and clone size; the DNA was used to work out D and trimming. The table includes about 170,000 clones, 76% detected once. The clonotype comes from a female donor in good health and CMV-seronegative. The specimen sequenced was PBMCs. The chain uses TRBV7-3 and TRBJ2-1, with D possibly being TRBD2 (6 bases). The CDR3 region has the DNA TGTGCCAGCAGCTTAAACCCAGCGGGTTACAATGAGCAGTTCTTC. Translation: CASSLNPAGYNEQFF.